This TCR beta chain was recorded in a study of early stage breast cancer tumors. Trimming stripped 4 bases from V and 8 bases from J, with 20 bases between. CDR3 length: 15 amino acids. Germline V gene data show CDR1 as MNHEY and CDR2 as SVGAGI. Sequencing was performed with immunoSEQ multiplex PCR; in TCRdb, only in-frame clones are kept and a portion is missing. This sample carries 44,000 or so clones, 83% of them seen once, and the ten largest clones take around 1.5%. The sample comprised blood. The chain combines TRBV6-5 with TRBJ1-1, with a tentative D call TRBD1 (6 bases). The sequence came from a person in their fifties with breast cancer. This chain's CDR3 is CASSWSTGHGREAFF. CDR3 sequence (DNA): TGTGCCAGCAGTTGGTCGACAGGTCATGGACGGGAAGCTTTCTTT.